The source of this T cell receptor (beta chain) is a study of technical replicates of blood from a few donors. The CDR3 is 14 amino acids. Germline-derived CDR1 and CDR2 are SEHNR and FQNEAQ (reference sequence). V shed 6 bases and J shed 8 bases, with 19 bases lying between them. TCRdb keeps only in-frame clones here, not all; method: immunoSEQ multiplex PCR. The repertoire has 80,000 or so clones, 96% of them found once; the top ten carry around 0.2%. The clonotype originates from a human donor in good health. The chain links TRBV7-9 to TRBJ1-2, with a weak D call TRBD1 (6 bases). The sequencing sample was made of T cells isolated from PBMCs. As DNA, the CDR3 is TGTGCCAGCAGTTCTAGGACAGAGGACGAAGGCTACACCTTC. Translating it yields CASSSRTEDEGYTF.